This T cell receptor beta chain was sequenced during a study of blood T cell repertoires in COVID-19. From germline, CDR1 is SGDLS and CDR2 YYNGEE. The CDR3 totals 14 residues. V trimming: 3 bases; J trimming: 10 bases; junction bases outside the gene matches: 8. The data were produced by immunoSEQ multiplex PCR, yet TCRdb's version contains in-frame clones alone and is incomplete. The sample consists of approximately 140,000 clones, about 80% of them appearing once. This chain uses TRBV9 with TRBJ1-5, with 9 bases matching TRBD1. This TCR derives from a man aged 40-49 years with active or convalescent COVID-19. The sequencing input was peripheral blood. The CDR3 region has the DNA TGTGCCAGCAGCGCGACAGGGGGAAGTGGTCCCCAGCATTTT. This sequence encodes CASSATGGSGPQHF.